This T cell receptor (beta chain) came from a study of cytomegalovirus exposure and HLA in healthy donors. Study results and caveats: According to a later analysis, most TCR beta chains associated with CMV appeared HLA-restricted. In a later analysis, parvovirus B19, influenza, CMV and Epstein-Barr virus appeared linked to several top co-occurrence clusters. The classifier, whose performance was assessed in both the original and validation cohorts, reportedly diagnosed cytomegalovirus status with high specificity and sensitivity.

60 Vbeta and 13 Jbeta primers were used in PCR. Libraries were prepared by immunoSEQ multiplex PCR; TCRdb keeps only in-frame clonotypes and omits some of them. The sample includes some 200,000 clones, roughly 9.5% of them seen just once. This clone has only a few counts. Its specificity is unknown. This clonotype originated in a woman aged 25 to 39 in good health and CMV-seropositive. Material: PBMCs.

Here the CDR3 DNA reads TGTGCCAGCTCACCCCTTGGCGGGCCAAACACCGGGGAGCTGTTTTTT. The encoded protein is CASSPLGGPNTGELFF. The rearrangement uses TRBV18 and TRBJ2-2; D might be TRBD2 (5 bases). Germline lookup yields CDR1 KGHSH and CDR2 LQKENI. Trimming took 3 bases from V and 2 from J, leaving 13 bases between them. The CDR3 spans 16 residues.